A selection of T cell receptor beta chains follows, all from one sample in a study of T cells in Graves' hyperthyroidism and ophthalmopathy. MiXCR, run by TCRdb on the multiplex PCR reads, gives a single entry per CDR3 protein. Here the sample spans about 360,000 distinct CDR3 sequences, roughly 13% being singletons. Input material: blood. The receptors derive from a man under 40 with Graves' hyperthyroidism that later progressed to Graves' ophthalmopathy. Both conserved end residues are part of each CDR3. Each record gives: J gene, V gene, D gene, clone size, CDR3 DNA, CDR3 protein. D genes are given only for firm matches. Part of the rows lack a size; the others show once, few, many or a class for expanded clones.

>TRBJ2-2|TRBV25-1|.|few
TGTGCCAGCAGGGATTCCGGTCAGGGGTCTTCCGCGAACACCGGGGAGCTGTTTTTT
CASRDSGQGSSANTGELFF
>TRBJ1-2|TRBV5-5|TRBD1|few
TGTGCCAGCAGTTTCTCCGGGGTAGACAGGGCCGGCTACACCTTC
CASSFSGVDRAGYTF
>TRBJ1-1|TRBV18|.|many
TGTGCCAGCTCACCACGGGAGGGGTACACTGAAGCTTTCTTT
CASSPREGYTEAFF
>TRBJ2-1|TRBV5-1|TRBD1|.
TGCGCCAGCAGGTCGGCACACAGACAGGGGTGCTACAATGAGCAGTTCTTC
CASRSAHRQGCYNEQFF
>TRBJ2-2|TRBV20-1|TRBD2|.
TGCAGTGCTAGAGGGACTAGCGGGGCCACCGGGGAGCTGTTTTTT
CSARGTSGATGELFF
>TRBJ2-3|TRBV13|.|.
TGTGCCAGCAGCGAATCCCGGGTCCTTAGCACAGATACGCAGTATTTT
CASSESRVLSTDTQYF
>TRBJ2-1|TRBV28|.|.
TGTGCCAGCACCGGGAGTGAGCAGTTCTTC
CASTGSEQFF
>TRBJ2-7|TRBV20-1|TRBD2|.
TGCAGTGCTAGAGTTGGGACTAGCTCCTACGAGCAGTACTTC
CSARVGTSSYEQYF
>TRBJ2-7|TRBV20-1|.|many
TGCAGTGCTGGAGGACTGAGCTCCTACGAGCAGTACTTC
CSAGGLSSYEQYF
>TRBJ2-1|TRBV28|.|.
TGTGCCAGCAGTATTAATGAGCAGTTCTTC
CASSINEQFF
>TRBJ2-4|TRBV6-2/TRBV6-3|TRBD2|.
TGTGCCAGCAGTTGGAGTAGCGGGGGGGCCTGGGACATTCAGTACTTC
CASSWSSGGAWDIQYF
>TRBJ1-1|TRBV20-1|.|few
TGCAGTGCTAGACCCTCCACCCGACAGATGAACACTGAAGCTTTCTTT
CSARPSTRQMNTEAFF
>TRBJ1-5|TRBV28|.|many
TGTGCCACTAATACGGAAGGTCAGCCCCAGCATTTT
CATNTEGQPQHF
>TRBJ2-1|TRBV11-2|.|many
TGTGCCAGCAGCTCATCTAGGGAGCAGTTCTTC
CASSSSREQFF
>TRBJ2-3|TRBV2|TRBD1|many
TGTGCCAGTAAACAGGGGAATACGCAGTATTTT
CASKQGNTQYF
>TRBJ2-5|TRBV7-9|TRBD1|.
TGTGCCAGCAGCTTGTCCACAAACAGGGGTTTCCAAGAGACCCAGTACTTC
CASSLSTNRGFQETQYF